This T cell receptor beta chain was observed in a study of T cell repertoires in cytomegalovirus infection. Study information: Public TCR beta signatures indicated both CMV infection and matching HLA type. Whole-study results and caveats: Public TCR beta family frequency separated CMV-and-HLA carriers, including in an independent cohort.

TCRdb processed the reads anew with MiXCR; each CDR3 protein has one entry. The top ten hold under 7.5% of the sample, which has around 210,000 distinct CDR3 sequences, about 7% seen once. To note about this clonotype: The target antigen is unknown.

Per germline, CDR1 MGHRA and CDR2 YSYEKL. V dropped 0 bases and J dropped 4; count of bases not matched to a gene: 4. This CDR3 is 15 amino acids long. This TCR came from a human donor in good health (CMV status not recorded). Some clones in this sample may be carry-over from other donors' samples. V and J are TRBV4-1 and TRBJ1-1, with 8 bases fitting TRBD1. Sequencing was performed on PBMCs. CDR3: CASSQETTGVTEAFF. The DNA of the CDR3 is TGCGCCAGCAGCCAAGAGACGACAGGGGTCACTGAAGCTTTCTTT.